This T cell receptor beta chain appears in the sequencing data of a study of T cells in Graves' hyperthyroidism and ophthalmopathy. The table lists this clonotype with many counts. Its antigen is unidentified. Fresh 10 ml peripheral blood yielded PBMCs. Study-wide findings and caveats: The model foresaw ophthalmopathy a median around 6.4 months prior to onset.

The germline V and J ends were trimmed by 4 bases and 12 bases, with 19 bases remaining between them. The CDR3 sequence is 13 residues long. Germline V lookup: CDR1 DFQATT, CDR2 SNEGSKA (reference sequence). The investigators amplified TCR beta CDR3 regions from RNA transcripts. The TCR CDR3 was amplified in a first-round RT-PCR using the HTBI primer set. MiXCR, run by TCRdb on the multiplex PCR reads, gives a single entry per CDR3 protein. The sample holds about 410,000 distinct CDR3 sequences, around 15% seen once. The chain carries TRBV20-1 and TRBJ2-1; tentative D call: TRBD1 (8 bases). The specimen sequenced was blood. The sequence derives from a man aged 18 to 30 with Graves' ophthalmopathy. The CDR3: CSATRTGRGGQFF. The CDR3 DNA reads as TGCAGTGCTACCAGGACAGGGAGGGGCGGGCAGTTCTTC.